A selection of T cell receptor beta chains follows, all from one sample in a study of PD-L1 blockade in urothelial cancer. Repertoires were generated with immunoSEQ multiplex PCR, while TCRdb's copy carries only in-frame clones and drops some. The sample records about 36,000 clones, around 34% being singletons. This sample comprised tumor tissue, obtained before atezolizumab (anti-PD-L1) treatment. These receptors originate from a man between 60 and 70 years old with urothelial cancer. Both conserved end residues are part of each CDR3. Fields, in order: V gene, clone size, J gene, D gene, CDR3 length, CDR3 DNA, CDR3 protein. D genes are given only for firm matches. Clone size is not always given. Where it is, it says once, few, many or a class for expanded clones.

>TRBV10-2|-|TRBJ2-7|-|15
TGCGCCAGCAGTGAGCCACTCCCGAATGGCTACGAGCAGTACTTC
CASSEPLPNGYEQYF
>TRBV9|few|TRBJ2-1|-|15
TGTGCCAGCAGCGTTCAAGGTGTCCTGTTCAATGAGCAGTTCTTC
CASSVQGVLFNEQFF
>TRBV6-8|few|TRBJ2-1|TRBD1|12
TGTGCCAGCACAGACAGGGTTGGTGAGCAGTTCTTC
CASTDRVGEQFF
>TRBV19|-|TRBJ2-1|-|17
TGTGCCAGTAGTGATAATCGTCGGGATTGGCCCTACAATGAGCAGTTCTTC
CASSDNRRDWPYNEQFF
>TRBV25-1|few|TRBJ1-2|-|14
TGTGCCAGCAGTGATTATAACACCTACTATGGCTACACCTTC
CASSDYNTYYGYTF
>TRBV10-3|few|TRBJ2-7|-|15
TGTGCCATCAGTGAGTCATCAGGGTATTCCTACGAGCAGTACTTC
CAISESSGYSYEQYF
>TRBV19|few|TRBJ2-7|TRBD2|17
TGTGCCAGTAGTATATCTAGCGGGGGCCGGAGCTCCTACGAGCAGTACTTC
CASSISSGGRSSYEQYF
>TRBV9|few|TRBJ2-3|-|12
TGTGCCAGCAGTGAAGACACAGATACGCAGTATTTT
CASSEDTDTQYF
>TRBV28|-|TRBJ1-2|-|15
TGTGCCAGCAATACGCCCCAGCGGGGGAACTATGGCTACACCTTC
CASNTPQRGNYGYTF
>TRBV19|-|TRBJ2-7|TRBD1|14
TGTGCCAGTAGTCCGGGACAGGGTTACGACGAGCAGTACTTC
CASSPGQGYDEQYF
>TRBV19|-|TRBJ2-2|-|16
TGTGCCAGTACTTCTCAGGGGGGCTCTAACACCGGGGAGCTGTTTTTT
CASTSQGGSNTGELFF
>TRBV4-1|many|TRBJ2-6|-|16
TGCGCCAGCAGCCACTTGGACCTGAGAGGGGCCAACGTCCTGACTTTC
CASSHLDLRGANVLTF
>TRBV5-1|-|TRBJ2-7|TRBD1|14
TGCGCCAGCAGCTTGGGGGACAGAGTATACGAGCAGTACTTC
CASSLGDRVYEQYF
>TRBV6-8|-|TRBJ2-7|-|13
TGTGCCAGCAGTTACAGACAGGACTACGAGCAGTACTTC
CASSYRQDYEQYF
>TRBV28|-|TRBJ1-2|TRBD1|13
TGTGCCAGCAGTCGGACAGGGCGCTTCGGCTACACCTTC
CASSRTGRFGYTF
>TRBV11-3|-|TRBJ2-3|-|15
TGTGCCAGCAGCTTAAGGGCTGGAAGCACAGATACGCAGTATTTT
CASSLRAGSTDTQYF
>TRBV5-1|-|TRBJ2-1|TRBD2|17
TGCGCCAGCAGCCCGAGGGGTGGTAGCGGGAGTTTCTATGAGCAGTTCTTC
CASSPRGGSGSFYEQFF
>TRBV10-1|few|TRBJ2-7|TRBD1|14
TGCGCCAGCAGTGAGCGGACAGGGGCCTACGAGCAGTACTTC
CASSERTGAYEQYF
>TRBV6-8|few|TRBJ2-7|-|14
TGTGCCAGCAGTTACCGTCACGCCAACTACGAGCAGTACTTC
CASSYRHANYEQYF
>TRBV6-7|many|TRBJ1-1|-|11
TGTGCCAGCACCGGGAACACTGAAGCTTTCTTT
CASTGNTEAFF
>TRBV11-3|many|TRBJ1-5|-|15
TGTGCCAGCAGCCAAACAGGGTCAAGCAATCAGCCCCAGCATTTT
CASSQTGSSNQPQHF
>TRBV18|-|TRBJ2-3|-|16
TGTGCCAGCTCACCTGTCGAGGGGGTTAGCACAGATACGCAGTATTTT
CASSPVEGVSTDTQYF
>TRBV11-3|few|TRBJ2-7|-|18
TGTGCCAGCAGCCAGCGTTGGGGAACAGGGCCGAGCTCCTACGAGCAGTACTTC
CASSQRWGTGPSSYEQYF
>TRBV9|-|TRBJ2-7|-|12
TGTGCCAGCAGTGTAAGCGGAGGGCTTGAGTACTTC
CASSVSGGLEYF
>TRBV5-1|-|TRBJ1-6|-|14
TGCGCCAGCAGCTTGGGACAGGATAATTCACCCCTCCACTTT
CASSLGQDNSPLHF
>TRBV4-1|-|TRBJ2-7|-|16
TGCGCCAGCAGCCAAGATCACGGGACTTCTTCCTACGAGCAGTACTTC
CASSQDHGTSSYEQYF
>TRBV28|-|TRBJ1-2|-|15
TGTGCCAGCAGGCACTCGATGCCCGCGGTCTATGGCTACACCTTC
CASRHSMPAVYGYTF
>TRBV6-8|many|TRBJ2-7|TRBD1|15
TGTGCCAGCAGGAGTAGTTCGGGACAGGACCACGAGCAGTACTTC
CASRSSSGQDHEQYF
>TRBV30|once|TRBJ1-5|-|13
TGTGCCTGGAGTGTTCAGGGGAATCAGCCCCAGCATTTT
CAWSVQGNQPQHF
>TRBV9|-|TRBJ2-2|-|14
TGTGCCAGCAGCGTAGGTCCAGAGACCGGGGAGCTGTTTTTT
CASSVGPETGELFF
>TRBV6-8|-|TRBJ1-1|-|14
TGTGCCAGCAGTCACTCAGGGCGGAGAACTGAAGCTTTCTTT
CASSHSGRRTEAFF
>TRBV4-1|few|TRBJ2-1|TRBD2|18
TGCGCCAGCAGCCTACAGACTAGCGGGGGGGCAAACTACAATGAGCAGTTCTTC
CASSLQTSGGANYNEQFF
>TRBV19|-|TRBJ1-1|TRBD1|15
TGTGCCAGTAGTTCCCCGGGACAGGGGAACACTGAAGCTTTCTTT
CASSSPGQGNTEAFF